Below, one T cell receptor (beta chain) is given with its context. Antigen unknown. This entry belongs to a study of blood T cells in healthy people across ages. Study results and limitations: Long-lived donors had more naive CD4+ cells and higher diversity than aged donors.

A second roughly 6 to 11 cycle PCR used barcoded and J-beta primers. Every cDNA molecule bore a tag from a template-switch adaptor containing 12 random nucleotides. Every individual sample yielded 2.5 million or more paired-end reads (each containing CDR3). TCRdb passed the 5' RACE reads through MiXCR, listing each CDR3 protein once. The table includes under 2,000,000 distinct CDR3 sequences, 49% detected once. Germline CDR1 reads LGHNA; CDR2 reads YNFKEQ. Deletions cut 1 base from V and 5 bases from J, with 18 bases between. The CDR3 length is 17 residues. The sample was blood. The sequence was obtained from a middle-aged woman in good health. The rearrangement uses TRBV4-2 and TRBJ2-1, with unresolved D. The CDR3 loop is CASSQAAAATGNNEQFF. The CDR3 bases are TGTGCCAGCAGCCAAGCGGCGGCGGCAACTGGAAACAATGAGCAGTTCTTC.